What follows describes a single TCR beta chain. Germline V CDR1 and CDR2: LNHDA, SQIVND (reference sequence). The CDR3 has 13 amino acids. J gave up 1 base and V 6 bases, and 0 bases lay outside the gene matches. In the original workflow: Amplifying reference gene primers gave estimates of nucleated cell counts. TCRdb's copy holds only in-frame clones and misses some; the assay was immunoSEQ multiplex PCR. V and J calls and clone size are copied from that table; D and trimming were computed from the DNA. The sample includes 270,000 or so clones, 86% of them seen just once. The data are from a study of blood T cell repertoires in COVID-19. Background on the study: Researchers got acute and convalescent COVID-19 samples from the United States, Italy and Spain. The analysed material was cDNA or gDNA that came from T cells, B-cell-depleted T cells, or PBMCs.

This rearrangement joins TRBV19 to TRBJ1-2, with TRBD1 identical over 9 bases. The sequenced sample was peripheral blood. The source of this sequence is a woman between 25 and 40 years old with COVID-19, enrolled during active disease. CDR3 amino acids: CASRDRGNYGYTF. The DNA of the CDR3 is TGTGCCAGTAGGGACAGGGGTAACTATGGCTACACCTTC.